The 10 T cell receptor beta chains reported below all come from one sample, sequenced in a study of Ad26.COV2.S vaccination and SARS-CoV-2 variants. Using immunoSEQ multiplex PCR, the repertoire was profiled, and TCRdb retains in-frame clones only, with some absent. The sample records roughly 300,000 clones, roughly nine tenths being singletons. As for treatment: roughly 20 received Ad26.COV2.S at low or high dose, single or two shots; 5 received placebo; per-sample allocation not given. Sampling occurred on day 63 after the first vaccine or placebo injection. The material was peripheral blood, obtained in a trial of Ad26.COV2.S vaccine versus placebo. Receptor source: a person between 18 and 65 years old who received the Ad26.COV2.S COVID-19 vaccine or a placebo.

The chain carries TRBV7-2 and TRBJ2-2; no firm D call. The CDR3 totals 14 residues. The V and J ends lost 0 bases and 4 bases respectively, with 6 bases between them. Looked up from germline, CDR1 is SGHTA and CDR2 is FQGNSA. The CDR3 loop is CASSLAFSTGELFF. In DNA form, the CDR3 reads TGTGCCAGCAGCTTAGCGTTTAGCACCGGGGAGCTGTTTTTT.

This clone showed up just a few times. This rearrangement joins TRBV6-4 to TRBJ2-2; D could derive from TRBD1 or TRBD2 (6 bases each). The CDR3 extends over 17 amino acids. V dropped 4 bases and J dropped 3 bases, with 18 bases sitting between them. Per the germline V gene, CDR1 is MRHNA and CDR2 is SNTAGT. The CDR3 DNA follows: TGTGCCAGCAGTGTGCTAGACGGGGGCGCGCACACCGGGGAGCTGTTTTTT. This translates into CASSVLDGGAHTGELFF.

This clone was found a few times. CDR3 region: CASSLKGRGEQYF. CDR3 DNA: TGCGCCAGCAGCTTAAAGGGGAGGGGCGAGCAGTACTTC. The V gene is TRBV5-1, the J gene TRBJ2-7; 7 positions match TRBD2. CDR1 SGHRS and CDR2 YFSETQ come from the germline V gene. V lost 2 bases and J lost 6; bases outside the gene matches: 5. The CDR3 has 13 amino acids.

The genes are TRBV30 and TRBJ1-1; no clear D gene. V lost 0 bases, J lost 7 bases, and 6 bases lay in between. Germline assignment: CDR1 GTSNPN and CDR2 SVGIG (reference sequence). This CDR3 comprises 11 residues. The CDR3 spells CAWSVGYEAFF. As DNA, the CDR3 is TGTGCCTGGAGTGTCGGGTATGAAGCTTTCTTT.

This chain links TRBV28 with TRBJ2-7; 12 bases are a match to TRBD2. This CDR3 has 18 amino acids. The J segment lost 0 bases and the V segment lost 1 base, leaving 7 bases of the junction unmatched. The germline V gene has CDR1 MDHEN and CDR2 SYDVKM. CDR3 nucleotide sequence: TGTGCCAGCAGTTTATCACTAGCGGGAGGACTTCGCTCCTACGAGCAGTACTTC. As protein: CASSLSLAGGLRSYEQYF.

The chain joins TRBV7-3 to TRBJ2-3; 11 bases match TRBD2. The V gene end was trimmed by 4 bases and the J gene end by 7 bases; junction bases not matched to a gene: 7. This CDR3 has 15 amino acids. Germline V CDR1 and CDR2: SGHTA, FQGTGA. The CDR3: CASSSTSGTSYTQYF. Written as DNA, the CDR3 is TGTGCCAGCAGCTCGACTAGCGGGACCTCATATACGCAGTATTTT.

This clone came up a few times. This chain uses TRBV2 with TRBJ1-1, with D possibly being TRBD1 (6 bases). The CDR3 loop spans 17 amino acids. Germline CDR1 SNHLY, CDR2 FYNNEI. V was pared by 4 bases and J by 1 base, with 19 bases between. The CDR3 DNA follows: TGTGCCAGCAGTGTTTACGGGACAAGAGAATGGAACACTGAAGCTTTCTTT. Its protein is CASSVYGTREWNTEAFF.

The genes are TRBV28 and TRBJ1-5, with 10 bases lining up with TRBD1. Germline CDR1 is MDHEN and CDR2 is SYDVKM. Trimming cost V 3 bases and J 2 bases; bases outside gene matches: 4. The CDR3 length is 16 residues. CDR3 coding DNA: TGTGCCAGCAGTTTCTTGGGGACAGGGGGCAATCAGCCCCAGCATTTT. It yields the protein CASSFLGTGGNQPQHF.

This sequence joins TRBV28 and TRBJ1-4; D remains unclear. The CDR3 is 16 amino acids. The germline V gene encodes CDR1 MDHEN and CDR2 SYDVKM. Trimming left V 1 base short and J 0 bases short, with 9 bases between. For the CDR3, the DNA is TGTGCCAGCAGTTTATTAGCGGCAGCAACTAATGAAAAACTGTTTTTT. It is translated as CASSLLAAATNEKLFF.

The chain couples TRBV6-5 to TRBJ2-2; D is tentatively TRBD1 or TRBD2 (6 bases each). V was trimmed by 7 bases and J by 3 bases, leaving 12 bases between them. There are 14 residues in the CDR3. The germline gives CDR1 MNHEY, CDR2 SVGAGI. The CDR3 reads CASNGGLDTGELFF. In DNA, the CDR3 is TGTGCCAGCAATGGGGGGCTTGACACCGGGGAGCTGTTTTTT.